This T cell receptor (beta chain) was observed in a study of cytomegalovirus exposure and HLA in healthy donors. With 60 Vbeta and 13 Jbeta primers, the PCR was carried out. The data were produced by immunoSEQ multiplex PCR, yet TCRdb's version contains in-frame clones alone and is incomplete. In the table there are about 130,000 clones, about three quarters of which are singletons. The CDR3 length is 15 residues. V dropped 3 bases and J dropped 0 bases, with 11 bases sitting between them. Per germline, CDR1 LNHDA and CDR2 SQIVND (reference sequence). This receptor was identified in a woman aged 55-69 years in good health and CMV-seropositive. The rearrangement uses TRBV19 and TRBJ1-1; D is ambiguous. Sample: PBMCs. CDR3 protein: CASSISGILNTEAFF. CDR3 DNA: TGTGCCAGTAGTATTAGCGGGATATTGAACACTGAAGCTTTCTTT.